These 9 T cell receptor beta chains were all obtained from the same sample, sequenced in a study of CD8 T cells in ankylosing spondylitis. MiXCR was run by TCRdb on the 5' RACE reads, yielding one entry per CDR3 protein. This table has roughly 150,000 distinct CDR3 sequences, around 9.6% appearing once. The sequencing input was blood, either unsorted or a sorted T cell fraction (not recorded which). The source of these receptors is a female donor with ankylosing spondylitis or in good health (not recorded which).

This clonotype appeared a few times. The CDR3 DNA follows: TGCGCCAGCAGCCAAGTACAGGACACTAGCTACGAGCAGTACTTC. Its translation is CASSQVQDTSYEQYF. The chain carries TRBV4-3 and TRBJ2-7, with D tentatively TRBD1 or TRBD2 (5 bases each). Trimming took off 1 base at V and 3 bases at J, with 13 bases between the two ends. Germline V gives CDR1 LGHNA, CDR2 YSLEER. This CDR3 is 15 amino acids long.

This clonotype was seen repeatedly, ten times or more. This chain links TRBV12-3 or TRBV12-4 with TRBJ1-6; unclear D gene. The germline V and J ends were trimmed by 2 bases and 9 bases, with 8 bases remaining between them. The CDR3 totals 13 residues. The chain's CDR3 is CASSLSGGSPLHF. CDR3 DNA sequence: TGTGCCAGCAGTTTATCAGGAGGTTCACCCCTCCACTTT.

Only a few counts were recorded for this clonotype. The V and J genes are TRBV20-1 and TRBJ2-7; D unclear. V lost 2 bases and J 2 bases, leaving 19 bases between the germline ends. From germline, CDR1 is DFQATT and CDR2 SNEGSKA (reference sequence). The CDR3 covers 16 residues. The CDR3 nucleotides read TGCAGTGCTAGATCCTTGCGGACCTCTCCCCCCTACGAGCAGTACTTC. Translation gives CSARSLRTSPPYEQYF.

The DNA for the CDR3 is TGTGCCAGCAGCCCCGGACTAGTTCACAATGAGCAGTTCTTC. This encodes CASSPGLVHNEQFF. The chain couples TRBV27 to TRBJ2-1, with TRBD2 identical over 7 bases. CDR1 MNHEY and CDR2 SMNVEV come from the germline V gene (reference sequence). The CDR3 totals 14 residues. V was clipped by 6 bases and J by 5 bases; unmatched bases: 7.

The rearrangement uses TRBV28 and TRBJ2-3, with a tentative D call TRBD2 (5 bases). V lost 11 bases to trimming and J lost 0 bases, with 12 bases between them. This CDR3 is 13 amino acids long. Germline lookup yields CDR1 MDHEN and CDR2 SYDVKM. The CDR3, as DNA: TGTGCCTTAGGGCGGGCTAGCACAGATACGCAGTATTTT. As protein: CALGRASTDTQYF.

This clonotype was seen only a few times. V gene TRBV13 combines with J gene TRBJ1-2; 7 positions agree with TRBD1. Germline V gives CDR1 PRHDT, CDR2 FYEKMQ (reference sequence). This CDR3 contains 13 residues. Losses at the gene ends were 5 bases for V and 7 bases for J; bases not matched to a gene: 7. The CDR3 DNA follows: TGTGCCAGCAGCCATTCGACAGGGCTTGGCTACACCTTC. Protein product: CASSHSTGLGYTF.

In its sample, this clonotype was seen a few times. The chain links TRBV9 to TRBJ1-1; a weak D match, TRBD1 (6 bases). V dropped 4 bases and J dropped 2 bases, with 15 bases sitting between them. The CDR3 contains 15 residues. Germline CDR1 and CDR2: SGDLS and YYNGEE. DNA for the CDR3: TGTGCCAGCAGCCCCCCCCGCAGGGGTAACACTGAAGCTTTCTTT. This translates into CASSPPRRGNTEAFF.

This clonotype came up a few times. The J gene is TRBJ2-2, the V gene TRBV5-6; D is uncertain. CDR3 size: 14 residues. CDR1 is SGHDT, CDR2 YYEEEE, per germline. Between the trimmed V and J ends, which lost 0 bases and 7 bases, there was a span of 10 bases. DNA for the CDR3: TGTGCCAGCAGCTTGGAACAAGGTGGCGGGGAGCTGTTTTTT. This encodes CASSLEQGGGELFF.

This clonotype was recorded many times. The chain recombines TRBV7-2 with TRBJ1-1; possibly TRBD1 for D (5 bases). Germline V lookup: CDR1 SGHTA, CDR2 FQGNSA. The ends were cut back, 4 bases at V and 0 bases at J, with 6 bases in the middle. This CDR3 has 13 amino acids. The CDR3 here is CASSWGLNTEAFF. For the CDR3, the DNA is TGTGCCAGCAGCTGGGGGTTGAACACTGAAGCTTTCTTT.